The next 8 T cell receptor beta chains were all read from a single sample in a study of shared clonotypes between healthy human individuals. Only in-frame clones appear in the TCRdb table, and some are missing; sequencing was by immunoSEQ multiplex PCR. The data contain about 2.3 million clones, 92% of them singletons. Sequenced sample: naive CD4+ T cells from PBMCs. As for subset: CD45RA+ positively selected. The receptors shown here come from a man younger than 35 in good health. Some clones in this sample may be carry-over from other donors' samples.

The V and J genes are TRBV5-6 and TRBJ2-2; D is perhaps TRBD1 or TRBD2 (5 bases each). Germline CDR1 is SGHDT and CDR2 is YYEEEE. This CDR3 contains 18 residues. The ends were cut back, 1 base at V and 0 bases at J, with 16 bases in the middle. The CDR3 DNA follows: TGTGCCAGCAGCTTGAAGGGACCCGGAGGCGCGAACACCGGGGAGCTGTTTTTT. Translated, it gives CASSLKGPGGANTGELFF.

This sequence joins TRBV5-1 and TRBJ2-5; TRBD1 aligns across 10 bases. This CDR3 has 16 residues. Germline CDR1 is SGHRS and CDR2 is YFSETQ. J gave up 1 base and V 3 bases, and 6 bases lay outside the gene matches. The chain's CDR3 is CASSYSGTGAQETQYF. The CDR3, as DNA: TGCGCCAGCAGCTATTCCGGGACAGGGGCCCAAGAGACCCAGTACTTC.

The J gene is TRBJ1-5, the V gene TRBV19; D remains unclear. The CDR3 runs 14 residues. The V end was cut by 6 bases, the J end by 2 bases, with 11 bases between. In germline, CDR1 is LNHDA, CDR2 SQIVND (reference sequence). CDR3 sequence (DNA): TGTGCCAGTAGCTCGTATATGGGCAATCAGCCCCAGCATTTT. Residues: CASSSYMGNQPQHF.

This clone was recorded only once. The gene calls are TRBV27 and TRBJ2-7, with TRBD1 matching over 10 bases. The CDR3 runs 15 residues. The V gene's germline CDR1 is MNHEY and CDR2 SMNVEV (reference sequence). The V segment lost 4 bases and the J segment 4 bases; nucleotides outside the gene matches: 7. CDR3 in DNA: TGTGCCAGCAGTTCAACCCGGACAGGGGGGTACGAGCAGTACTTC. This gives the protein CASSSTRTGGYEQYF.

The chain combines TRBV12-5 with TRBJ1-1; D is perhaps TRBD1 (6 bases). Per the germline V gene, CDR1 is LGHNT and CDR2 is FRNRAP. V lost 1 base, J lost 6 bases, and 15 bases lay in between. The CDR3 is made up of 15 amino acids. CDR3 amino acids: CASGLDLDSSAEAFF. The CDR3 region has the DNA TGTGCTAGTGGTTTGGATCTGGACAGTAGTGCTGAAGCTTTCTTT.

The chain carries TRBV28 and TRBJ2-7; 10 bases are shared with TRBD1. V lost 5 bases, J lost 9 bases, and 10 bases stayed unmatched. This CDR3 is built from 14 residues. CDR1 is MDHEN and CDR2 is SYDVKM in the germline V gene. CDR3 loop: CASSRGGDRGVQYF. The CDR3 nucleotides read TGTGCCAGCAGTCGGGGCGGGGACAGGGGAGTGCAGTACTTC.

This clone turned up a few times. The same CDR3 also results from other DNA sequences found in this sample. This chain uses TRBV7-9 with TRBJ1-2; TRBD1 agrees at 11 bases. Germline V lookup: CDR1 SEHNR, CDR2 FQNEAQ (reference sequence). CDR3 length: 13 residues. Trimming took 3 bases from V and 6 from J; bases not matched to a gene: 0. The CDR3 DNA sequence: TGTGCCAGCAGCTTGGGACAGGGGGATGGCTACACCTTC. It codes for CASSLGQGDGYTF.

This clone occurred once. The genes are TRBV28 and TRBJ1-3; a weak D match, TRBD1 (5 bases). Per germline, CDR1 MDHEN and CDR2 SYDVKM. This CDR3 contains 16 residues. V lost 6 bases to trimming and J lost 0 bases, with 15 bases between them. CDR3 sequence reads: CASSSAGGSSGNTIYF. The DNA for the CDR3 is TGTGCCAGCAGCTCCGCGGGGGGAAGCTCTGGAAACACCATATATTTT.